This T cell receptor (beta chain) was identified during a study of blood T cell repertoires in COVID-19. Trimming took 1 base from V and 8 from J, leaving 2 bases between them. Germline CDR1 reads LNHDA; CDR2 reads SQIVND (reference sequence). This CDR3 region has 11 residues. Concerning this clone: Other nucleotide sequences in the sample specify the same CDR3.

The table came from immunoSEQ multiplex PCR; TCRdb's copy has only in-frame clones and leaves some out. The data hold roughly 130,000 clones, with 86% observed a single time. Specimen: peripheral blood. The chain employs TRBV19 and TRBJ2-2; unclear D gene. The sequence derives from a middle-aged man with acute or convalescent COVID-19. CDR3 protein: CASSIAGELFF. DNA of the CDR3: TGTGCCAGTAGTATAGCGGGGGAGCTGTTTTTT.